This is a list of T cell receptor beta chains from one sample in a study of long-term antiretroviral therapy in people with HIV. Assay used: immunoSEQ multiplex PCR; TCRdb lists only in-frame clones, some missing. This table holds 28,000 or so clones, around 80% found once. The starting material was unsorted PBMCs, obtained 1.5 years before starting antiretroviral therapy. These receptors all stem from a man aged 18 to 29 with HIV. Each CDR3 is given with its conserved first and last residue. The D gene is left open where the match is weak. The listing skips clone size in some rows; elsewhere it reads once, few, many or a size class.

len,abundance,j_gene,d_gene,v_gene,CDR3nt,CDR3aa
13,.,TRBJ2-7,TRBD2,TRBV2,TGTGCCAGCAGGGGGACTACCCTCTACGAGCAGTACTTC,CASRGTTLYEQYF
17,.,TRBJ2-6,TRBD1,TRBV10-3,TGTGCCATCAGCCCCGGGACAGGGTTCTCTGGGGCCAACGTCCTGACTTTC,CAISPGTGFSGANVLTF
14,few,TRBJ2-7,.,TRBV19,TGTGCCAGTAGTCCCCTGGGGACCTCCTACGAGCAGTACTTC,CASSPLGTSYEQYF
16,.,TRBJ2-1,TRBD2,TRBV19,TGTGCCAGTAGTACCTCTCTAGCGGGAAAGGCCAATGAGCAGTTCTTC,CASSTSLAGKANEQFF
17,.,TRBJ1-2,TRBD1,TRBV5-6,TGTGCCAGCACTCCTTCTCCATACCGACAGGGGGCAGGGGGCTACACCTTC,CASTPSPYRQGAGGYTF
13,.,TRBJ1-2,TRBD1,TRBV18,TGTGCCAGCTCACCACCGGGACAGAATGGCTACACCTTC,CASSPPGQNGYTF
15,.,TRBJ2-5,TRBD1,TRBV4-1,TGCGCCAGCAGCCCGGGACAGGGGGTCGCAGAGACCCAGTACTTC,CASSPGQGVAETQYF
13,.,TRBJ1-4,TRBD1,TRBV27,TGTGCCAGCAGTTTATCCGGAGGGGGCGAACTGTTTTTT,CASSLSGGGELFF
15,.,TRBJ2-7,TRBD1,TRBV7-2,TGTGCCAGCAGCTTAGGGGACAGCCCGACCTACGTGCAGTACTTC,CASSLGDSPTYVQYF
12,.,TRBJ2-7,TRBD2,TRBV5-5,TGTGCCAGCAGCCTGGGGGGGGTCGAGCAGTACTTC,CASSLGGVEQYF
15,.,TRBJ1-6,TRBD1,TRBV2,TGTGCCAGCAGGGAAACCTTGACAGGGGGTTCACCCCTCCACTTT,CASRETLTGGSPLHF
14,.,TRBJ2-1,.,TRBV4-1,TGCGCCAGCAGCCCGGGCCCAGCTTACAATGAGCAGTTCTTC,CASSPGPAYNEQFF
13,few,TRBJ2-7,.,TRBV4-3,TGCGCCAGCAGCCAAGAAGGTTGGAGCGAGCAGTACTTC,CASSQEGWSEQYF
12,.,TRBJ1-4,.,TRBV28,TGTGCCAGCAGTCCACCGATGGAAAAACTGTTTTTT,CASSPPMEKLFF
16,.,TRBJ1-2,.,TRBV18,TGTGCCAGCTCACTTTATACCGGGACATGGGATGATGGCTACACCTTC,CASSLYTGTWDDGYTF
11,.,TRBJ2-1,.,TRBV7-9,TGTGCCAGCAGCTTAGTCCATGAGCAGTTCTTC,CASSLVHEQFF
12,.,TRBJ1-1,.,TRBV30,TGTGCCTGGATGCCAGGCCCACATGAAGCTTTCTTT,CAWMPGPHEAFF
15,.,TRBJ2-7,TRBD1,TRBV5-1,TGCGCCAGCAGCTTGTCACAGGGGGCAGCCTACGAGCAGTACTTC,CASSLSQGAAYEQYF
13,medium-sized,TRBJ2-5,.,TRBV7-9,TGTGCCAGCAGCTTAGGCAGGCAAGAGACCCAGTACTTC,CASSLGRQETQYF
16,.,TRBJ1-3,.,TRBV9,TGTGCCAGCAGCGTAGCCGGGGGTCCCTCTGGAAACACCATATATTTT,CASSVAGGPSGNTIYF
17,.,TRBJ2-2,TRBD1,TRBV7-3,TGTGCCAGCAGCCCTTCCCTCGGACAGGGGAACACCGGGGAGCTGTTTTTT,CASSPSLGQGNTGELFF
16,.,TRBJ2-1,.,TRBV6-5,TGTGCCAGCAGTTACAGCATGCAGGGGAGGAGAAATGAGCAGTTCTTC,CASSYSMQGRRNEQFF
13,.,TRBJ2-3,.,TRBV11-2,TGTGCCAGCGGGAGAGCTGGCACAGATACGCAGTATTTT,CASGRAGTDTQYF
19,.,TRBJ2-3,TRBD2,TRBV7-2,TGTGCCAGCAGCTTATTCCTAGCGACTAGCGGGAGGGGGGCAGATACGCAGTATTTT,CASSLFLATSGRGADTQYF
17,once,TRBJ2-1,.,TRBV7-2,TGTGCCAGCAGCTTAGCTTCCCCCCCTCCGCTGTGGGATGAGCAGTTCTTC,CASSLASPPPLWDEQFF
14,.,TRBJ1-3,TRBD1,TRBV10-3,TGTGCCATCAGTGGGACAGGTGCTGGAAACACCATATATTTT,CAISGTGAGNTIYF
13,.,TRBJ1-1,.,TRBV7-3,TGTGCCAGCAGCTCTGGGACGTACGAAGGAGCTTTCTTT,CASSSGTYEGAFF
15,.,TRBJ2-7,.,TRBV18,TGTGCCAGCTCACCGCCCGGCAGGGCATCCTACGAGCAGTACTTC,CASSPPGRASYEQYF
15,.,TRBJ1-3,.,TRBV5-6,TGTGCCAGCAGCTTGGTGTCAGGGGCTGGAAACACCATATATTTT,CASSLVSGAGNTIYF
15,.,TRBJ1-1,TRBD1,TRBV27,TGTGCCAGCAGTTACCACAGGGGGCAGGGCACTGAAGCTTTCTTT,CASSYHRGQGTEAFF
16,.,TRBJ2-7,TRBD1,TRBV4-2,TGTGCCAGCAGCCAAGCCTTTGGGACAGGGGGATACGAGCAGTACTTC,CASSQAFGTGGYEQYF